The TCR beta chain described here comes from a study of cytomegalovirus exposure and HLA in healthy donors. PCR used 60 Vbeta primers and 13 Jbeta primers. Only in-frame clones appear in the TCRdb table, and some are missing; sequencing was by immunoSEQ multiplex PCR. This sample's table reports 180,000 or so clones. For this clone: As yet, its antigen is unknown.

CDR3 length equals 14 residues. Germline values: CDR1 SGDLS, CDR2 YYNGEE. Study-wide results and limits: The authors considered a cluster of highly shared sequence variants likely to be a sequencing artifact.

Sequencing was carried out using PBMCs. This chain links TRBV9 with TRBJ2-5, with 9 positions matching TRBD1. The DNA matches TRBJ2-7 better at its end, which makes the J call doubtful. The TCR sequence derives from a boy younger than 18 in good health and CMV-seronegative. This CDR3 reads CASSVRDRAYEQYF. The DNA of the CDR3 is TGTGCCAGCAGCGTAAGGGACAGGGCCTACGAGCAGTACTTC.